The rows below give T cell receptor beta chains drawn from one sample of a study of T cell responses to AZD1222 COVID-19 vaccine. Profiled with immunoSEQ multiplex PCR; TCRdb holds only in-frame clones, not every one. The table has about 120,000 clones, 85% to 90% seen once. Material: peripheral blood, obtained on day 0 of AZD1222 vaccination. The source of these receptors is an adult in good health. CDR3s include the opening cysteine and the closing phenylalanine or tryptophan. A D gene is named only where the DNA matches it firmly. Clone size appears in some rows only: once, few, many, or a class for an expanded clone.

j_call,v_call,clone_size,d_call,cdr3_aa,cdr3_nt
TRBJ1-5,TRBV2,-,-,CASSWGGTSNQPQHF,TGTGCCAGCAGTTGGGGGGGGACTAGCAATCAGCCCCAGCATTTT
TRBJ2-1,TRBV7-2,-,TRBD1,CASSVDRGYNEQFF,TGTGCCAGCAGCGTTGACAGGGGATACAATGAGCAGTTCTTC
TRBJ1-6,TRBV28,-,TRBD1,CASSFNRGLYNSPLHF,TGTGCCAGCAGTTTTAACAGGGGGCTTTATAATTCACCCCTCCACTTT
TRBJ1-3,TRBV19,-,-,CASSTQGGGNTIYF,TGTGCCAGTAGTACCCAGGGAGGTGGAAACACCATATATTTT
TRBJ1-1,TRBV29-1,-,-,CSVRETANTEAFF,TGCAGCGTCCGAGAGACGGCCAACACTGAAGCTTTCTTT
TRBJ1-5,TRBV18,-,TRBD1,CASSDDRDQPQHF,TGTGCCAGCTCAGATGACAGGGATCAGCCCCAGCATTTT
TRBJ1-4,TRBV7-9,-,-,CASSLPGAGEKLFF,TGTGCCAGCAGCTTACCAGGGGCGGGTGAAAAACTGTTTTTT
TRBJ1-2,TRBV18,once,-,CASSLTEHYGYTF,TGTGCCAGCTCACTAACGGAACACTATGGCTACACCTTC
TRBJ2-1,TRBV7-2,-,-,CASSIAGEQFF,TGTGCCAGCAGCATAGCAGGTGAGCAGTTCTTC
TRBJ1-2,TRBV29-1,-,TRBD1,CSVDTPGQGNYGYTF,TGCAGCGTTGATACACCGGGACAGGGTAACTATGGCTACACCTTC
TRBJ2-6,TRBV28,once,TRBD1,CASSSPTGVGANVLTF,TGTGCCAGCAGTTCCCCTACAGGGGTCGGGGCCAACGTCCTGACTTTC
TRBJ1-3,TRBV28,-,-,CASSFPGDGNTIYF,TGTGCCAGCAGTTTTCCGGGCGATGGAAACACCATATATTTT
TRBJ1-1,TRBV19,-,-,CASTPSSGRTEAFF,TGTGCCAGTACCCCTAGCTCAGGGAGGACTGAAGCTTTCTTT
TRBJ2-4,TRBV27,-,-,CASSMSRGGAKNIQYF,TGTGCCAGCAGCATGAGTCGCGGAGGAGCCAAAAACATTCAGTACTTC
TRBJ2-3,TRBV14,hyperexpanded,-,CASSLHEQASRTDTQYF,TGTGCCAGCAGCCTTCACGAGCAGGCCAGCCGTACAGATACGCAGTATTTT
TRBJ1-1,TRBV10-3,few,-,CAIRGNTEAFF,TGTGCCATCCGCGGCAACACTGAAGCTTTCTTT
TRBJ2-5,TRBV29-1,-,-,CSVGRIQETQYF,TGCAGCGTTGGACGGATCCAAGAGACCCAGTACTTC